The next 5 T cell receptor beta chains were all read from a single sample in a study of vaccination and CD4 T cells after COVID-19. Oncomine TCR Beta short-read sequencing was applied to DNA from cultured CD4+ T cells. TCRdb processed the PCR reads anew with MiXCR; each CDR3 protein has one entry. The sample consists of fewer than 15,000 distinct CDR3 sequences, about 40% of them appearing once. No antigen has been assigned to these receptors. The treatment was: roughly 10-day PBMC culture with coronavirus spike peptide pools or control peptides (ViraFEST assay). Sequencing input: CD4+ T cells from blood, cultured in vitro. All receptors come from a human donor who had recovered from COVID-19.

The chain couples TRBV6-4 to TRBJ2-3; possibly TRBD1 or TRBD2 for D (5 bases each). Trimming removed 2 bases from V and 0 bases from J, with 18 bases in between. The CDR3 has 18 amino acids. Germline values: CDR1 MRHNA, CDR2 SNTAGT. The CDR3 here is CASSDVRGGPTSTDTQYF. In DNA, the CDR3 is TGTGCCAGCAGTGACGTTCGGGGCGGACCAACTAGCACAGATACGCAGTATTTT.

V usage is TRBV24-1 and J usage is TRBJ1-6, with D maybe TRBD1 (6 bases). The germline gives CDR1 KGHDR, CDR2 SFDVKD. The CDR3 is 14 amino acids. V lost 12 bases, J lost 5 bases, and 16 bases lay in between. The CDR3 loop reads CAVLRGPNNSPLHF. In DNA form, the CDR3 reads TGTGCCGTCTTGCGGGGGCCAAATAATTCACCCCTCCACTTT.

This clonotype has just a few counts. This chain links TRBV6-1 with TRBJ2-5, with 7 bases fitting TRBD1. This CDR3 is built from 17 residues. CDR1 and CDR2 from the germline V gene are MNHNS and SASEGT. V was clipped by 6 bases and J by 1 base; unmatched bases: 14. The CDR3 DNA follows: TGTGCCAGCAGCACTACAGGGGCCGTCGTCCTCCAAGAGACCCAGTACTTC. Protein: CASSTTGAVVLQETQYF.

The rearrangement joins TRBV20-1 to TRBJ2-5; 8 bases map to TRBD2. Germline V gene lookup returns CDR1 DFQATT and CDR2 SNEGSKA (reference sequence). The CDR3 has 14 residues. After removal of 0 bases from V and 9 bases from J, the junction contained 9 bases not matched to a gene. The CDR3: CSAREISGIEAQYF. The CDR3 nucleotides read TGCAGTGCTAGAGAAATTAGCGGGATTGAGGCCCAGTACTTC.

The CDR3 spells CAWSFVTGELFF. The CDR3 DNA reads TGTGCCTGGAGTTTCGTAACCGGGGAGCTGTTTTTT. The chain combines TRBV30 with TRBJ2-2; D is unresolved. Germline V gives CDR1 GTSNPN, CDR2 SVGIG (reference sequence). The CDR3 is 12 residues long. Trimming shortened V by 2 bases and J by 5 bases, and 6 bases separated the two germline ends.